This is a list of T cell receptor beta chains from one sample in a study of blood T cell repertoires in COVID-19. Profiling relied on immunoSEQ multiplex PCR, and the TCRdb table lists in-frame clones only, not all of them. Of some 30,000 clones detected, around 85% appear once; the ten largest clones hold approximately 6.3%. Sequenced material: peripheral blood. These receptors originate from a man aged 60 to 69 with active COVID-19. The CDR3 runs from the conserved cysteine through the conserved F or W. D genes are given only for firm matches. Size values are once, few and many counts, or a class for expanded clones, and some rows have none.

V gene	clone size	D gene	J gene	CDR3 DNA	CDR3 protein
TRBV19	.	TRBD2	TRBJ2-3	TGTGCCAGTAGTCTACTAGCGGGAGACTCCGAACTGCAGTATTTT	CASSLLAGDSELQYF
TRBV5-4	.	TRBD1	TRBJ1-4	TGTGCCAGCAGACCCGGGACAGGGGGGGAAAAACTGTTTTTT	CASRPGTGGEKLFF
TRBV9	.	.	TRBJ1-4	TGTGCCAGCAGCGTGGGGAATAGTCAGGGATATAATGAAAAACTGTTTTTT	CASSVGNSQGYNEKLFF
TRBV6-1	.	.	TRBJ1-5	TGTGCCAGCAGTGAAAGTGTTACCCCGGGGCCCCAGCATTTT	CASSESVTPGPQHF
TRBV11-2	.	.	TRBJ2-1	TGTGCCAGCAGCTTAGAAATCTCTCGCAATGAGCAGTTCTTC	CASSLEISRNEQFF
TRBV3-1/TRBV3-2	.	.	TRBJ2-7	TGTGCCAGCAGCCAAGCGGAGCCTCCCTACGAGCAGTACTTC	CASSQAEPPYEQYF
TRBV28	.	.	TRBJ2-2	TGTGCCAGCAGTGGAGGACAGTTAACCGGGGAGCTGTTTTTT	CASSGGQLTGELFF
TRBV19	once	TRBD1	TRBJ1-5	TGTGCCAGTAGCCCCGGACAGGGCAATCAGCCCCAGCATTTT	CASSPGQGNQPQHF
TRBV7-9	.	TRBD2	TRBJ2-3	TGTGCCAGCAGCCCAGGCGAGGAGACTAGCTACGATACGCAGTATTTT	CASSPGEETSYDTQYF
TRBV7-2	.	TRBD2	TRBJ2-3	TGTGCCAGCAGCTTAAAGGCTCTAGCGGGAACGAAAATTACAGATACGCAGTATTTT	CASSLKALAGTKITDTQYF
TRBV24-1	once	.	TRBJ2-1	TGTGCCACCAGTGATTTGGTAGCGAGTTCCTACAATGAGCAGTTCTTC	CATSDLVASSYNEQFF
TRBV27	.	.	TRBJ1-3	TGTGCCAGCAGTCCCCGGCGGAGCCTCTCTGGAAACACCATATATTTT	CASSPRRSLSGNTIYF
TRBV4-1	.	TRBD2	TRBJ2-1	TGCGCCAGCAGCCAAGAGCTAGCGGGAGGCCGCCATGAGCAGTTCTTC	CASSQELAGGRHEQFF
TRBV28	.	TRBD1	TRBJ1-6	TGTGCCAGCAGTCCGGGGACAGGGAGCAATTCACCCCTCCACTTT	CASSPGTGSNSPLHF
TRBV27	.	.	TRBJ1-5	TGTGCCAGCAGTTTAAGGGCCAGGGAGGGGGTAAGCAATCAGCCCCAGCATTTT	CASSLRAREGVSNQPQHF
TRBV7-8	.	.	TRBJ1-2	TGTGCCAGCAGCCCCTTGACATTGAACTATGGCTACACCTTC	CASSPLTLNYGYTF
TRBV19	.	TRBD2	TRBJ2-1	TGTGCCAGTAGTGCTCCGGGGGGTATACCCTACAATGAGCAGTTCTTC	CASSAPGGIPYNEQFF
TRBV18	.	TRBD2	TRBJ2-2	TGTGCCAGCTCACCACCGGGACTAGGTGGCACCGGGGAGCTGTTTTTT	CASSPPGLGGTGELFF
TRBV7-7	.	TRBD1	TRBJ1-1	TGTGCTAGCAGCACTACAGGGGGTGGGGGATGCACTGAAGCTTTCTTT	CASSTTGGGGCTEAFF
TRBV2	.	TRBD2	TRBJ2-1	TGTGCCACCCCGGGACTACCGGGGGGCTCCTACAATGAGCAGTTCTTC	CATPGLPGGSYNEQFF
TRBV7-3	.	TRBD2	TRBJ2-3	TGTGCCAGCAGCCCTGGACTAGCGGGAGGTTACACGCAGTATTTT	CASSPGLAGGYTQYF
TRBV5-6	.	.	TRBJ2-7	TGTGCCAGCAGCTTGGACAGGTACGAGCAGTACTTC	CASSLDRYEQYF
TRBV5-1	.	TRBD1	TRBJ1-2	TGCGCCAGCAGCTGGGGACAGGGGTATGGCTACACCTTC	CASSWGQGYGYTF
TRBV7-3	.	TRBD1	TRBJ2-5	TGTGCCAGCAGCGCGACAGGGCGGGAGACCCAGTACTTC	CASSATGRETQYF
TRBV9	.	.	TRBJ2-5	TGTGCCAGCAGTGAAGCGGGTACTAACCAAGAGACCCAGTACTTC	CASSEAGTNQETQYF
TRBV29-1	few	TRBD1	TRBJ1-3	TGCAGCGCCACGACAGGGGGCAGTCTTTCTGGAAACACCATATATTTT	CSATTGGSLSGNTIYF
TRBV6-2/TRBV6-3	.	TRBD2	TRBJ2-7	TGTGCCAGCAGTTCTAGCGGGACCTCCTACGAGCAGTACTTC	CASSSSGTSYEQYF
TRBV5-1	.	TRBD2	TRBJ2-3	TGCGCCAGCAGCTTGGTAACTAGCGGGAGGAGGGTCACAGATACGCAGTATTTT	CASSLVTSGRRVTDTQYF
TRBV5-1	.	.	TRBJ2-3	TGCGCCAGCAGCAACGTCGGGGTCACAGATACGCAGTATTTT	CASSNVGVTDTQYF
TRBV5-5	.	.	TRBJ2-7	TGTGCCACCGGGGTCTCCTACGAGCAGTACTTC	CATGVSYEQYF
TRBV4-2	.	TRBD1	TRBJ1-4	TGTGCCAGCAGCCAAGGGATGGGACAGGGTCGGGAAAAACTGTTTTTT	CASSQGMGQGREKLFF
TRBV5-1	.	TRBD2	TRBJ2-2	TGCGCCAGTTTGCGGGAGGGCCCCCAAACCGGGGAGCTGTTTTTT	CASLREGPQTGELFF
TRBV29-1	.	.	TRBJ2-1	TGCAGCGTTCTTACTGGCAATGAGCAGTTCTTC	CSVLTGNEQFF
TRBV15	.	.	TRBJ2-1	TGTGCCACCAGCAGAGGGCAGTACAATGAGCAGTTCTTC	CATSRGQYNEQFF
TRBV7-2	once	TRBD2	TRBJ2-3	TGTGCCAGCAGCCTCCGGACTAGCGCAGATACGCAGTATTTT	CASSLRTSADTQYF
TRBV12-5	.	TRBD2	TRBJ2-1	TGTGCTAGTGGTTTGGGGGGGGGCTCCTACAATGAGCAGTTCTTC	CASGLGGGSYNEQFF
TRBV5-1	.	TRBD2	TRBJ2-1	TGCGCCAGCAACCTGGGGACTAGCGGATTTACGGGGAATGAGCAGTTCTTC	CASNLGTSGFTGNEQFF
TRBV3-1/TRBV3-2	few	TRBD1	TRBJ2-5	TGTGCCAGCAGCCGTTCGAACACGGACAGGTCCAAAGAGACCCAGTACTTC	CASSRSNTDRSKETQYF
TRBV5-1	.	TRBD2	TRBJ2-1	TGCGCCAGCAGCTGGGCCCTAGCGGGAGGACCTAATGAGCAGTTCTTC	CASSWALAGGPNEQFF
TRBV7-9	.	TRBD1	TRBJ1-3	TGTGCCAGCAGCATTGACAGGGAGGGAAACACCATATATTTT	CASSIDREGNTIYF
TRBV10-3	.	TRBD2	TRBJ2-5	TGTGCCATCAGTGACCCCTTCGGGGGGAAAGAGACCCAGTACTTC	CAISDPFGGKETQYF
TRBV11-2	.	.	TRBJ2-1	TGTGCCAGCAGCTTTTGGCAAACCGAGGGGCAGTTCTTC	CASSFWQTEGQFF
TRBV6-5	.	.	TRBJ1-1	TGTGCCAGCTCTTTGGAGAGCACTGAAGCTTTCTTT	CASSLESTEAFF
TRBV12-3/TRBV12-4	.	.	TRBJ2-2	TGTGCCAGCAGTTGGAGGGACCACGGGGAGCTGTTTTTT	CASSWRDHGELFF
TRBV5-6	once	TRBD2	TRBJ2-1	TGTGCCAGCAGCTTGTTCGGACTAGAGAGCAATGAGCAGTTCTTC	CASSLFGLESNEQFF
TRBV28	.	.	TRBJ2-7	TGTGCCACCTTTAGCGGATCCTCCTACGAGCAGTACTTC	CATFSGSSYEQYF
TRBV28	.	.	TRBJ1-5	TGTGCCAGCAGTCTTCCCGGGGGATGGAGGCAACAGCCCCAGCATTTT	CASSLPGGWRQQPQHF
TRBV11-3	.	TRBD1	TRBJ2-3	TGTGCCAGCAGCCTAGGACAGGGGGCGAGAGATACGCAGTATTTT	CASSLGQGARDTQYF
TRBV5-4	medium-sized	.	TRBJ1-2	TGTGCCAGCAGCTTGGCAGGCAGGGCTCAGGGCTACACCTTC	CASSLAGRAQGYTF